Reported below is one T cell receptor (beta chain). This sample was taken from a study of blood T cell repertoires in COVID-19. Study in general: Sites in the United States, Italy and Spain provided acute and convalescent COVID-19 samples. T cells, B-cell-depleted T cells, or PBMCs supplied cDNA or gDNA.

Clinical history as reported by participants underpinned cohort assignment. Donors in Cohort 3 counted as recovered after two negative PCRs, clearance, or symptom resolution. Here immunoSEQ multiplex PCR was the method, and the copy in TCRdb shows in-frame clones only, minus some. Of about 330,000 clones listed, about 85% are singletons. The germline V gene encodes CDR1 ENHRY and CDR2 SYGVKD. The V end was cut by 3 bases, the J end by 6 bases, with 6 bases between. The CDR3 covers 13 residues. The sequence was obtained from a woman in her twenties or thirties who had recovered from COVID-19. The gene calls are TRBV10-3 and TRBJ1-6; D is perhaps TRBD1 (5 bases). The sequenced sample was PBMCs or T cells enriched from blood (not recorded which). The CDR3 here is CAISEQANSPLHF. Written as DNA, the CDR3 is TGTGCCATCAGTGAACAGGCTAATTCACCCCTCCACTTT.